The 26 T cell receptor beta chains presented below share a single source sample, sequenced in a study of T cell responses to AZD1222 COVID-19 vaccine. Clones were sequenced by immunoSEQ multiplex PCR, and TCRdb holds only the in-frame ones, with some missing. The table shows about 150,000 clones, with about nine tenths occurring only once. The sequences come from peripheral blood, collected 28 days after the second AZD1222 dose. The receptor source for this set is an adult who received the AZD1222 COVID-19 vaccine.

The chain has TRBV24-1 and TRBJ1-5; D gene unclear. The CDR3 length is 15 residues. Germline CDR1 KGHDR, CDR2 SFDVKD. Trimming took off 3 bases at V and 9 bases at J, with 17 bases between the two ends. CDR3: CATSDTGGQMWPQHF. Here the CDR3 DNA reads TGTGCCACCAGTGATACGGGCGGCCAGATGTGGCCCCAGCATTTT.

Note on this clone: Its ends do not fully match the called genes, so a read error is possible. The chain uses TRBV28 and TRBJ2-3; D remains unclear. Looked up from germline, CDR1 is MDHEN and CDR2 is SYDVKM. This CDR3 spans 17 amino acids. Here the CDR3 DNA reads TGTGCTAGCAAGCCCCCCGGGCAGGAAACCGGCACAGATACGCAGTATTTT. This codes for CASKPPGQETGTDTQYF.

The chain joins TRBV9 to TRBJ2-4; D possibly matches TRBD1 or TRBD2 (5 bases each). V shed 0 bases and J shed 1 base, with 11 bases lying between them. Germline CDR1 reads SGDLS; CDR2 reads YYNGEE. This CDR3 is built from 16 residues. The CDR3 nucleotides read TGTGCCAGCAGCGTAGGGGGGAGCGTCGCCAAAAACATTCAGTACTTC. This gives the protein CASSVGGSVAKNIQYF.

This chain uses TRBV18 with TRBJ2-3; D might be TRBD2 (6 bases). The CDR3 is 15 residues long. V was trimmed by 3 bases and J by 1 base, leaving 11 bases between them. Germline V lookup: CDR1 KGHSH, CDR2 LQKENI. CDR3 nucleotide sequence: TGTGCCAGCTCACCCCGGGGCGGGGGCACAGATACGCAGTATTTT. It translates to CASSPRGGGTDTQYF.

The genes are TRBV12-5 and TRBJ2-5; 7 nucleotides agree with TRBD1. CDR1 is LGHNT and CDR2 is FRNRAP in the germline V gene. The CDR3 sequence is 13 residues long. With V trimmed by 6 bases and J by 4 bases, 5 bases remained unmatched. CDR3 amino acids: CASGPGGRETQYF. The CDR3 nucleotides read TGTGCTAGTGGCCCAGGGGGTCGAGAGACCCAGTACTTC. Using reference TRBV12-5 and TRBJ2-5 for the parts outside the CDR3, the full variable domain is DARVTQTPRHKVTEMGQEVTMRCQPILGHNTVFWYRQTMMQGLELLAYFRNRAPLDDSGMPKDRFSAEMPDATLATLKIQPSEPRDSAVYFCASGPGGRETQYFGPGTRLLVL.

This clone has a single count. The J gene is TRBJ2-7, the V gene TRBV5-1; D is uncertain. The CDR3 is 12 residues long. Germline V gene lookup returns CDR1 SGHRS and CDR2 YFSETQ. Trimming cost V 0 bases and J 2 bases, with 3 bases left between them. CDR3 protein: CASSLGTYEQYF. The CDR3 nucleotides read TGCGCCAGCAGCTTGGGCACCTACGAGCAGTACTTC. Together with reference TRBV5-1 and TRBJ2-7, the CDR3 gives the full variable domain: KAGVTQTPRYLIKTRGQQVTLSCSPISGHRSVSWYQQTPGQGLQFLFEYFSETQRNKGNFPGRFSGRQFSNSRSEMNVSTLELGDSALYLCASSLGTYEQYFGPGTRLTVT.

V is TRBV29-1 and J is TRBJ2-3, with TRBD1 matching over 8 bases. The CDR3 extends over 13 amino acids. CDR1 is SQVTM and CDR2 is ANQGSEA in the germline V gene. Unmatched junction bases numbered 7, after V lost 7 bases and J lost 4 bases. As DNA, the CDR3 is TGCAGCGGGTACAGGGGGTTATCAGATACGCAGTATTTT. Translated: CSGYRGLSDTQYF.

The rearrangement joins TRBV23-1 to TRBJ2-1, with 9 bases fitting TRBD2. TRBV23-1 falls under the ORF class, with uncertain function. The CDR3 is 16 amino acids. V was pared by 6 bases and J by 10 bases, with 16 bases of the junction left unmatched. The CDR3 DNA follows: TGCGCCAGCAGCCGTAAACCGGGACTAGCCAACCTAGAGCAGTTCTTC. It translates to CASSRKPGLANLEQFF.

This clone is a singleton in its sample. The V call is TRBV11-2, the J call TRBJ1-1; D may be TRBD1 (5 bases). Germline loops: CDR1 SGHAT, CDR2 FQNNGV. The V end lost 0 bases, the J end lost 5 bases, and 10 bases lay between the germline ends. The CDR3 loop spans 14 amino acids. In DNA, the CDR3 is TGTGCCAGCAGCTTAGACTACAGGACAACTGAAGCTTTCTTT. Protein product: CASSLDYRTTEAFF.

This chain uses TRBV7-9 with TRBJ2-7; unclear D gene. The CDR3 sequence is 16 residues long. V lost 1 base and J lost 0, with 13 bases in between. The germline gives CDR1 SEHNR, CDR2 FQNEAQ (reference sequence). The CDR3 here is CASSLVAGTISYEQYF. CDR3 bases: TGTGCCAGCAGCTTAGTCGCAGGAACCATCTCCTACGAGCAGTACTTC.

The V and J genes are TRBV5-1 and TRBJ2-5; tentative D call: TRBD2 (6 bases). CDR3 length: 15 residues. Germline V gene data show CDR1 as SGHRS and CDR2 as YFSETQ. V lost 4 bases and J lost 1, with 14 bases in between. The CDR3 DNA is TGCGCCAGCAGCCCCGGGGGAGTCCGCCAAGAGACCCAGTACTTC. Translation: CASSPGGVRQETQYF. The variable domain in full, with the rest retrieved from reference TRBV5-1 and TRBJ2-5, is KAGVTQTPRYLIKTRGQQVTLSCSPISGHRSVSWYQQTPGQGLQFLFEYFSETQRNKGNFPGRFSGRQFSNSRSEMNVSTLELGDSALYLCASSPGGVRQETQYFGPGTRLLVL.

This clone was detected once. This chain connects TRBV7-9 to TRBJ1-4; 9 positions agree with TRBD1. V was clipped by 5 bases and J by 6 bases; unmatched bases: 10. Germline-derived CDR1 and CDR2 are SEHNR and FQNEAQ (reference sequence). The CDR3 is made up of 16 amino acids. CDR3 coding DNA: TGTGCCAGCAGCCCTGGACAGGGGAGGGGGTATGAAAAACTGTTTTTT. It is translated as CASSPGQGRGYEKLFF.

CDR3 in amino acids: CASSPRPFPGEQYF. The CDR3 nucleotides are TGTGCCAGTAGTCCACGACCTTTCCCGGGTGAGCAGTACTTC. This chain connects TRBV19 to TRBJ2-7; no definite D call. This CDR3 comprises 14 residues. CDR1 LNHDA and CDR2 SQIVND come from the germline V gene (reference sequence). V was trimmed by 5 bases and J by 7 bases, leaving 18 bases between them.

V usage is TRBV2 and J usage is TRBJ2-5; D gene ambiguous. The CDR3 length is 14 residues. Germline CDR1 reads SNHLY; CDR2 reads FYNNEI. Between the trimmed V and J ends, which lost 8 bases and 5 bases, there was a span of 18 bases. As DNA, the CDR3 is TGTGCCAGCGGCAGGCCTCCCGAGGTTGAGACCCAGTACTTC. Its translation is CASGRPPEVETQYF. Full variable domain (outside the CDR3, taken from reference TRBV2 and TRBJ2-5): EPEVTQTPSHQVTQMGQEVILRCVPISNHLYFYWYRQILGQKVEFLVSFYNNEISEKSEIFDDQFSVERPDGSNFTLKIRSTKLEDSAMYFCASGRPPEVETQYFGPGTRLLVL.

The V call is TRBV4-1, the J call TRBJ2-7; D not resolved. Per the germline V gene, CDR1 is MGHRA and CDR2 is YSYEKL. This CDR3 contains 11 residues. V lost 0 bases, J lost 3 bases, and 0 bases lay in between. CDR3 in amino acids: CASSQDYEQYF. The CDR3 DNA reads as TGCGCCAGCAGCCAAGACTACGAGCAGTACTTC.

The gene calls are TRBV7-9 and TRBJ1-3; D uncertain. CDR1 is SEHNR, CDR2 FQNEAQ, per germline (reference sequence). The CDR3 loop spans 15 amino acids. V dropped 1 base and J dropped 4 bases, with 11 bases sitting between them. CDR3 coding DNA: TGTGCCAGCAGCTTAGAAGGTTCAAGGGGAAACACCATATATTTT. Translation gives CASSLEGSRGNTIYF.

This clone has a handful of counts. V and J are TRBV6-5 and TRBJ2-7, with 10 bases lining up with TRBD2. The CDR3 runs 15 residues. V lost 2 bases and J lost 4; bases outside the gene matches: 5. Looked up from germline, CDR1 is MNHEY and CDR2 is SVGAGI. CDR3 protein: CASSYLAGEGYEQYF. Here the CDR3 DNA reads TGTGCCAGCAGTTACCTAGCGGGAGAGGGGTACGAGCAGTACTTC.

The V gene is TRBV27, the J gene TRBJ2-3, with 7 bases fitting TRBD1. The CDR3 sequence is 15 residues long. The germline gives CDR1 MNHEY, CDR2 SMNVEV (reference sequence). Trimming removed 6 bases from V and 2 bases from J; junction bases left unmatched: 8. CDR3 nucleotide sequence: TGTGCCAGCAGCCGGGACAGAGCCCCCACAGATACGCAGTATTTT. Translated: CASSRDRAPTDTQYF.

The chain joins TRBV6-5 to TRBJ2-7, with D possibly matching TRBD2 (6 bases). Germline V gene data show CDR1 as MNHEY and CDR2 as SVGAGI. The CDR3 contains 13 residues. The V and J ends lost 6 bases and 2 bases respectively, with 11 bases between them. The DNA of the CDR3 is TGTGCCAGCAGCCGGGACTCTCCCTACGAGCAGTACTTC. Amino acid sequence: CASSRDSPYEQYF.

J is TRBJ2-3 and V is TRBV5-1, with no clear D. The CDR3 spans 17 residues. Germline CDR1 is SGHRS and CDR2 is YFSETQ. The V end lost 2 bases, the J end lost 2 bases, and 18 bases lay between the germline ends. The CDR3 region has the DNA TGCGCCAGCAGCTTTCGCTCCCCCCTCTGGTCCACAGATACGCAGTATTTT. It encodes CASSFRSPLWSTDTQYF.

V and J are TRBV19 and TRBJ1-5; D is uncertain. Per the germline V gene, CDR1 is LNHDA and CDR2 is SQIVND (reference sequence). V shed 10 bases and J shed 4 bases, with 17 bases lying between them. This CDR3 is 14 amino acids long. CDR3 bases: TGTGCCACCGAGGTAGGACTTCGGAATCAGCCCCAGCATTTT. It encodes CATEVGLRNQPQHF.

The V gene is TRBV27, the J gene TRBJ2-1; 12 bases fit TRBD1. Germline CDR1 reads MNHEY; CDR2 reads SMNVEV (reference sequence). The CDR3 sequence is 13 residues long. Germline trimming cut 1 base from V and 15 bases from J; bases unmatched to any gene: 4. The CDR3 nucleotides read TGTGCCAGCAGTTTATGGGACAGGGGGCATCGGTTCTTC. Translated: CASSLWDRGHRFF.

V and J are TRBV6-5 and TRBJ2-5; TRBD1 matches at 7 bases. V shed 6 bases and J 4 bases; nucleotides not matched to a gene: 5. Germline V gene sequence: CDR1 MNHEY, CDR2 SVGAGI. The CDR3 is made up of 13 amino acids. CDR3: CASRPTGLETQYF. CDR3 DNA: TGTGCCAGCAGACCGACAGGGCTAGAGACCCAGTACTTC.

V gene TRBV29-1 combines with J gene TRBJ2-5; 7 bases fit TRBD1. J gave up 2 bases and V 3 bases, and 9 bases lay outside the gene matches. Germline V CDR1 and CDR2: SQVTM, ANQGSEA. This CDR3 comprises 15 residues. CDR3 bases: TGCAGCGTTGACCTGACAGGGTCGGGACAAGAGACCCAGTACTTC. It yields the protein CSVDLTGSGQETQYF.

J is TRBJ2-3 and V is TRBV19, with 9 bases lining up with TRBD1. Germline V lookup: CDR1 LNHDA, CDR2 SQIVND (reference sequence). This CDR3 contains 15 residues. Trimming at V came to 4 bases and at J to 4 bases, leaving 6 bases not matched to a gene. The DNA of the CDR3 is TGTGCCAGTAGTACGGGGACAGGGTATTCAGATACGCAGTATTTT. Protein product: CASSTGTGYSDTQYF.

V gene TRBV7-2 combines with J gene TRBJ1-6; no definite D call. Trimming cost V 3 bases and J 7 bases, with 10 bases left between them. Germline-derived CDR1 and CDR2 are SGHTA and FQGNSA. CDR3 length equals 14 residues. The chain's CDR3 is CASSFILRNSPLHF. The CDR3 bases are TGTGCCAGCAGCTTCATACTCAGGAATTCACCCCTCCACTTT. Together with reference TRBV7-2 and TRBJ1-6, the CDR3 gives the full variable domain: GAGVSQSPSNKVTEKGKDVELRCDPISGHTALYWYRQSLGQGLEFLIYFQGNSAPDKSGLPSDRFSAERTGGSVSTLTIQRTQQEDSAVYLCASSFILRNSPLHFGNGTRLTVT.